One and the same sample provided the 20 T cell receptor beta chains below, sequenced in a study of OX40 agonist ivuxolimab in advanced cancers. Only in-frame clones appear in the TCRdb table, and some are missing; sequencing was by immunoSEQ multiplex PCR. Among more than 20,000 clones listed, around four fifths were seen once. The material sequenced was CD4+ or CD8+ T cells sorted from blood, taken in a trial of the OX40 agonist ivuxolimab. The receptor set was obtained from an adult with an advanced solid tumor such as melanoma, head and neck, liver or kidney cancer.

The V call is TRBV7-9, the J call TRBJ2-2, with a weak D call TRBD2 (5 bases). The CDR3 totals 12 residues. The germline V and J ends were trimmed by 5 bases and 7 bases, with 8 bases remaining between them. Germline CDR1 reads SEHNR; CDR2 reads FQNEAQ (reference sequence). This CDR3 reads CASSPTSGELFF. The CDR3 DNA reads as TGTGCCAGCAGCCCAACTAGCGGGGAGCTGTTTTTT.

The V and J genes are TRBV29-1 and TRBJ2-1; D assignment may be TRBD1 or TRBD2 (5 bases each). Trimming pared 8 bases from V and 9 bases from J, leaving 17 bases between. The CDR3 length is 12 residues. CDR1 SQVTM and CDR2 ANQGSEA come from the germline V gene. Here the CDR3 DNA reads TGCAGCAAGAGGGAGAGGGGTCGTGAGCAGTTCTTC. This gives the protein CSKRERGREQFF.

The chain joins TRBV18 to TRBJ2-1; TRBD1 matches 9 bases. V shed 3 bases, J shed 7 bases, and the junction held 7 bases outside the gene matches. The CDR3 has 15 residues. Germline V gene data show CDR1 as KGHSH and CDR2 as LQKENI. In DNA form, the CDR3 reads TGTGCCAGCTCACCGGCCGGGACAGGGAGGAATGAGCAGTTCTTC. Translated: CASSPAGTGRNEQFF. The full variable domain, rest sourced from reference TRBV18 and TRBJ2-1, is NAGVMQNPRHLVRRRGQEARLRCSPMKGHSHVYWYRQLPEEGLKFMVYLQKENIIDESGMPKERFSAEFPKEGPSILRIQQVVRGDSAAYFCASSPAGTGRNEQFFGPGTRLTVL.

The CDR3, as DNA: TGCGCCAGCAGCCAAGATCTTGAGAAGTCTAAGGCTAATGAAAAACTGTTTTTT. Translating it yields CASSQDLEKSKANEKLFF. This chain joins TRBV4-3 and TRBJ1-4; the D is unclear. This CDR3 comprises 18 residues. CDR1 and CDR2 from the germline V gene are LGHNA and YSLEER. The germline V and J ends were trimmed by 0 bases and 3 bases, with 17 bases remaining between them.

The J gene is TRBJ2-7, the V gene TRBV29-1, with 7 bases matching TRBD1. Germline trimming cut 4 bases from V and 2 bases from J; bases unmatched to any gene: 8. The germline CDR1 and CDR2 sequences are SQVTM and ANQGSEA. This CDR3 region has 14 residues. The CDR3 sequence is CSVAGWDSTYEQYF. Written as DNA, the CDR3 is TGCAGCGTTGCTGGATGGGACAGCACCTACGAGCAGTACTTC.

The chain couples TRBV4-3 to TRBJ2-1; no firm D call. V was cut by 0 bases and J by 1 base, with 7 bases left in between. Germline V gives CDR1 LGHNA, CDR2 YSLEER. The CDR3 extends over 15 amino acids. CDR3 in amino acids: CASSQDLVSYNEQFF. The CDR3, as DNA: TGCGCCAGCAGCCAAGATCTAGTATCCTACAATGAGCAGTTCTTC.

By sample fraction, this clone is medium-sized. This chain links TRBV7-8 with TRBJ2-1; D gene uncertain. Germline CDR1 SGHVS, CDR2 FQNEAQ. This CDR3 contains 13 residues. Trimming took off 5 bases at V and 7 bases at J, with 12 bases between the two ends. The CDR3 loop is CASSPLLGNEQFF. The CDR3 nucleotides are TGTGCCAGCAGCCCCCTGTTGGGAAATGAGCAGTTCTTC.

V is TRBV19 and J is TRBJ2-5, with 10 bases fitting TRBD2. Trimming cost V 3 bases and J 5 bases; bases outside gene matches: 6. The CDR3 has 15 residues. Germline CDR1 and CDR2: LNHDA and SQIVND (reference sequence). The CDR3 region has the DNA TGTGCCAGTAGTATCCTAGCGGGAGCCGGGGAGACCCAGTACTTC. Translation: CASSILAGAGETQYF.

CDR3 amino acids: CASSLTGRSGNTIYF. In DNA form, the CDR3 reads TGTGCCAGCAGCCTTACAGGGAGGTCTGGAAACACCATATATTTT. The V and J genes are TRBV5-6 and TRBJ1-3, with D maybe TRBD1 (6 bases). Germline lookup yields CDR1 SGHDT and CDR2 YYEEEE. CDR3 length: 15 amino acids. V was shortened by 4 bases and J by 1 base, with 12 bases between the two germline ends.

This clone was detected once. The chain combines TRBV6-5 with TRBJ2-7; 10 bases are shared with TRBD2. CDR1 is MNHEY, CDR2 SVGAGI, per germline. Trimming cost V 2 bases and J 3 bases; bases outside gene matches: 7. This CDR3 is 16 amino acids long. The CDR3 DNA is TGTGCCAGCAGTTACGATCTAGCGGGAGTGGTCTACGAGCAGTACTTC. Its translation: CASSYDLAGVVYEQYF.

The chain combines TRBV2 with TRBJ2-2, with D possibly being TRBD1 or TRBD2 (5 bases each). This CDR3 contains 14 residues. Trimming stripped 7 bases from V and 6 bases from J, with 15 bases between. Germline lookup yields CDR1 SNHLY and CDR2 FYNNEI. CDR3 sequence reads: CASIGDLRAGELFF. DNA for the CDR3: TGTGCCAGCATCGGGGACCTAAGGGCCGGGGAGCTGTTTTTT.

This clone was seen a handful of times. In DNA, the CDR3 is TGCGCCAGCAGCTTGGCCCTAGCGGGGGGCGGGGATACGCAGTATTTT. Its translation: CASSLALAGGGDTQYF. The J gene is TRBJ2-3, the V gene TRBV5-1; 11 bases agree with TRBD2. CDR1 is SGHRS and CDR2 is YFSETQ in the germline V gene. Trimming removed 0 bases from V and 6 bases from J; junction bases left unmatched: 6. The CDR3 is 16 residues long.

This chain links TRBV5-6 with TRBJ2-7, with unresolved D. Trimming pared 0 bases from V and 4 bases from J, leaving 11 bases between. Germline CDR1 reads SGHDT; CDR2 reads YYEEEE. The CDR3 runs 14 residues. The CDR3 loop is CASSLAIMAYEQYF. The CDR3 region has the DNA TGTGCCAGCAGCTTGGCTATTATGGCTTACGAGCAGTACTTC.

The chain links TRBV5-4 to TRBJ2-5; 9 bases line up with TRBD1. The V gene's germline CDR1 is SGHNT and CDR2 YYREEE (reference sequence). After removal of 10 bases from V and 2 bases from J, the junction contained 6 bases not matched to a gene. The CDR3 is made up of 13 amino acids. The DNA of the CDR3 is TGTGCCGCTCAGGACAGGGGACAAGAGACCCAGTACTTC. It yields the protein CAAQDRGQETQYF.

V and J are TRBV7-9 and TRBJ1-2, with 8 bases aligning to TRBD1. The V and J ends lost 1 base and 12 bases, in that order; junction bases with no gene match: 10. The germline CDR1 and CDR2 sequences are SEHNR and FQNEAQ (reference sequence). This CDR3 is 14 amino acids long. The CDR3 DNA sequence: TGTGCCAGCAGCTTAGGGGACAGGCCCCACCAGGACACCTTC. The encoded protein is CASSLGDRPHQDTF.

The chain has TRBV27 and TRBJ2-2; D may match TRBD1 or TRBD2 (5 bases each). V was trimmed by 11 bases and J by 4 bases, leaving 14 bases between them. Germline CDR1 and CDR2: MNHEY and SMNVEV (reference sequence). This CDR3 is built from 13 residues. The CDR3 is CAGGLAGTGELFF. The CDR3 coding sequence is TGTGCCGGGGGTCTAGCAGGCACCGGGGAGCTGTTTTTT.

V usage is TRBV5-5 and J usage is TRBJ2-5; 8 bases fit TRBD2. V lost 0 bases to trimming and J lost 1 base; unmatched junction nucleotides: 5. There are 16 residues in the CDR3. From germline, CDR1 is SGHKS and CDR2 YYEKEE (reference sequence). CDR3 DNA: TGTGCCAGCAGCTTGGTTTCAAGCGGGAGCCAAGAGACCCAGTACTTC. Residues: CASSLVSSGSQETQYF.

The V gene is TRBV25-1, the J gene TRBJ1-1; no clear D. The ends were cut back, 6 bases at V and 0 bases at J, with 11 bases in the middle. The CDR3 contains 14 residues. CDR1 and CDR2 (germline): MGHDK, SYGVNS. The CDR3, as DNA: TGTGCCAGCAGGGCACGGGGAGTGAACACTGAAGCTTTCTTT. Translation gives CASRARGVNTEAFF.

V gene TRBV19 combines with J gene TRBJ1-1, with TRBD1 matching 8 bases. J gave up 3 bases and V 0 bases, and 12 bases lay outside the gene matches. CDR1 and CDR2 (germline): LNHDA, SQIVND (reference sequence). The CDR3 is made up of 18 amino acids. CDR3 coding DNA: TGTGCCAGTAGTATAGATCTGGCAGGGGGCTTCTCTGACACTGAAGCTTTCTTT. It codes for CASSIDLAGGFSDTEAFF.

This clone was found a few times. The chain couples TRBV11-2 to TRBJ1-4, with a tentative D call TRBD1 (5 bases). V lost 5 bases and J 0 bases, leaving 16 bases between the germline ends. There are 17 residues in the CDR3. Germline CDR1 is SGHAT and CDR2 is FQNNGV. The CDR3 DNA follows: TGTGCCAGCAGCCGGTTAGCGGGGGGGGCAACTAATGAAAAACTGTTTTTT. This gives the protein CASSRLAGGATNEKLFF.